Listed below are T cell receptor beta chains from one sample, sequenced in a study of T-cell memory formation after mild COVID-19. Via MiXCR, TCRdb re-called the 5' RACE reads, giving one row per CDR3 protein. The sample has 100,000 to 150,000 distinct CDR3 sequences, approximately 5.9% seen once. Sequencing was carried out using PBMCs or a T cell subset sorted from them (not recorded which). These receptors were collected from an adult woman who had mild COVID-19 (a few samples of this study predate the infection). Cell type and time point are not known. Both conserved end residues are part of each CDR3. The order of the fields is V gene, clone size, J gene, D gene, CDR3 protein, CDR3 DNA. The D gene is left open where the match is weak. Not all rows give a size; the values are once, few, many and, for expanded clones, a class.

V gene: TRBV3-1; clone size: few; J gene: TRBJ2-7; D gene: TRBD2; CDR3 protein: CASSLTSGGFDEQYF; CDR3 DNA: TGTGCCAGCAGCCTGACTAGCGGGGGGTTCGACGAGCAGTACTTC
V gene: TRBV5-1; clone size: few; J gene: TRBJ2-3; D gene: TRBD2; CDR3 protein: CASSRGGLGGTDTQYF; CDR3 DNA: TGCGCCAGCAGCAGGGGGGGACTAGGAGGCACAGATACGCAGTATTTT
V gene: TRBV7-9; clone size: few; J gene: TRBJ1-1; D gene: TRBD1; CDR3 protein: CASSLSGTEAFF; CDR3 DNA: TGTGCCAGCAGCTTATCCGGGACAGAGGCTTTCTTT
V gene: TRBV5-1; clone size: .; J gene: TRBJ1-2; D gene: .; CDR3 protein: CASSLDSTYGYTF; CDR3 DNA: TGCGCCAGCAGCTTGGACAGTACCTATGGCTACACCTTC
V gene: TRBV7-2; clone size: many; J gene: TRBJ1-1; D gene: TRBD1; CDR3 protein: CASSPNRDRNTEAFF; CDR3 DNA: TGTGCCAGCAGCCCGAACCGGGACAGGAACACTGAAGCTTTCTTT
V gene: TRBV7-9; clone size: medium-sized; J gene: TRBJ2-5; D gene: .; CDR3 protein: CASSLGGVLVQETQYF; CDR3 DNA: TGTGCCAGCAGCTTAGGAGGGGTTCTGGTCCAAGAGACCCAGTACTTC
V gene: TRBV7-2; clone size: .; J gene: TRBJ1-1; D gene: .; CDR3 protein: CASSLRSRGFTEAFF; CDR3 DNA: TGTGCCAGCAGCTTAAGGTCCAGGGGCTTTACCGAAGCTTTCTTT
V gene: TRBV7-9; clone size: few; J gene: TRBJ2-7; D gene: .; CDR3 protein: CASSSGLLLVDEQYF; CDR3 DNA: TGTGCCAGCAGCTCTGGGCTTCTGTTGGTGGACGAGCAGTACTTC
V gene: TRBV7-3; clone size: .; J gene: TRBJ2-7; D gene: TRBD1; CDR3 protein: CASSLIGWTRDRGGMEQYF; CDR3 DNA: TGTGCCAGCAGCTTAATCGGTTGGACCCGGGACAGGGGAGGCATGGAGCAGTACTTC
V gene: TRBV5-1; clone size: many; J gene: TRBJ2-2; D gene: TRBD2; CDR3 protein: CASSLSLAGNTGELFF; CDR3 DNA: TGCGCCAGCAGCTTGTCGCTAGCGGGAAACACCGGGGAGCTGTTTTTT
V gene: TRBV10-3; clone size: .; J gene: TRBJ2-1; D gene: TRBD2; CDR3 protein: CAISRPTTSGQSEQFF; CDR3 DNA: TGTGCCATCAGCAGACCTACAACTAGCGGGCAATCTGAGCAGTTCTTC
V gene: TRBV7-2; clone size: .; J gene: TRBJ2-4; D gene: .; CDR3 protein: CASSLLGGAKNIQYF; CDR3 DNA: TGTGCCAGCAGCTTACTTGGGGGAGCCAAAAACATTCAGTACTTC
V gene: TRBV6-2/TRBV6-3; clone size: few; J gene: TRBJ1-1; D gene: .; CDR3 protein: CASRLGPTEAFF; CDR3 DNA: TGTGCCAGCAGGTTGGGGCCCACTGAAGCTTTCTTT
V gene: TRBV2; clone size: many; J gene: TRBJ2-3; D gene: .; CDR3 protein: CASSLLEVTDTQYF; CDR3 DNA: TGTGCCAGCAGTCTTCTAGAGGTCACAGATACGCAGTATTTT